This is a list of T cell receptor beta chains from one sample in a study of blood T cells in healthy people across ages. TCRdb reprocessed the 5' RACE reads via MiXCR and lists one record per CDR3 protein. The sample carries about 680,000 distinct CDR3 sequences, 49% recorded once. Sequencing input: blood. These receptors originate from a woman aged 55-70 years in good health. The CDR3 runs from the conserved cysteine through the conserved F or W. A D gene is named only where the DNA matches it firmly. Size is stated for part of the rows, as once, few or many counts, or as a class when the clone is expanded.

D	J	V	size	CDR3	DNA
TRBD2	TRBJ2-7	TRBV3-1	once	CASTRAGGPYEQYF	TGTGCCAGCACCCGAGCGGGAGGGCCCTACGAGCAGTACTTC
-	TRBJ2-3	TRBV20-1	once	CSARVRGSSSTDTQYF	TGCAGTGCTAGAGTGCGCGGGTCGTCTAGCACAGATACGCAGTATTTT
TRBD1	TRBJ1-2	TRBV15	-	CATSRTTGNYGYTF	TGTGCCACCAGCAGAACGACAGGGAACTATGGCTACACCTTC
TRBD2	TRBJ2-7	TRBV4-1	few	CASSQRLAELTYEQYF	TGCGCCAGCAGCCAAAGACTAGCGGAGCTCACCTACGAGCAGTACTTC
-	TRBJ2-2	TRBV20-1	-	CSAPKPTGELFF	TGCAGTGCACCGAAACCCACCGGGGAGCTGTTTTTT
TRBD1	TRBJ2-3	TRBV20-1	-	CSAHRGQGLPDTQYF	TGCAGTGCCCACAGGGGACAGGGGTTGCCAGATACGCAGTATTTT
-	TRBJ2-7	TRBV10-3	few	CAISVGVPAHEQYF	TGTGCCATCAGTGTGGGAGTCCCTGCCCACGAGCAGTACTTC
-	TRBJ2-6	TRBV11-2	many	CASSLESRAGANVLTF	TGTGCCAGCAGCTTAGAAAGCAGGGCTGGGGCCAACGTCCTGACTTTC
TRBD1	TRBJ2-5	TRBV4-3	-	CASSQGTGRGETQYF	TGCGCCAGCAGCCAAGGGACAGGGCGTGGGGAGACCCAGTACTTC
-	TRBJ2-1	TRBV28	few	CASSGRLQGNEQFF	TGTGCCAGCAGCGGAAGACTCCAGGGGAATGAGCAGTTCTTC
-	TRBJ2-7	TRBV29-1	few	CSSEPGQGQSYEQYF	TGCAGCTCCGAACCGGGGCAGGGGCAATCCTACGAGCAGTACTTC
-	TRBJ1-1	TRBV20-1	many	CSAKIPGGRFSAFF	TGCAGTGCTAAGATACCCGGGGGACGGTTTTCTGCTTTCTTT
TRBD1	TRBJ1-2	TRBV7-9	-	CASSSQTGAENYGYTF	TGTGCCAGCAGCTCCCAGACAGGGGCGGAAAACTATGGCTACACCTTC
-	TRBJ1-2	TRBV7-3	-	CASSPAGLNYGYTF	TGTGCCAGCAGCCCCGCCGGACTTAACTATGGCTACACCTTC
TRBD2	TRBJ2-1	TRBV7-3	few	CASSLTSTSGTLEQFF	TGTGCCAGCAGCTTAACGTCCACTAGCGGGACCCTAGAGCAGTTCTTC
-	TRBJ2-5	TRBV7-2	few	CASSQQGKETQYF	TGTGCCAGCAGCCAGCAAGGGAAGGAGACCCAGTACTTC
-	TRBJ2-7	TRBV25-1	few	CASSGRNEQYF	TGTGCCAGCAGTGGTCGTAACGAGCAGTACTTC
TRBD1	TRBJ2-7	TRBV7-6	once	CASSLGGQGGYNEQYF	TGTGCCAGCAGCTTGGGGGGACAGGGTGGGTACAATGAGCAGTACTTC
-	TRBJ2-3	TRBV20-1	-	CSARSPLTDTQYF	TGCAGTGCTAGATCTCCCCTTACAGATACGCAGTATTTT
TRBD2	TRBJ2-7	TRBV12-3/TRBV12-4	few	CASSTTYLAGYEQYF	TGTGCCAGCAGTACCACTTATCTAGCGGGCTACGAGCAGTACTTC
TRBD1	TRBJ1-2	TRBV4-2	-	CASSQGGTGGYNYGYTF	TGTGCCAGCAGCCAAGGGGGGACAGGGGGCTATAACTATGGCTACACCTTC
-	TRBJ2-5	TRBV20-1	-	CSARFSSVQYF	TGCAGTGCTAGGTTTTCCTCTGTTCAGTACTTC
-	TRBJ2-2	TRBV5-1	-	CASSFEPRPGELFF	TGCGCCAGCAGCTTTGAGCCCCGGCCCGGGGAGCTGTTTTTT
TRBD2	TRBJ2-1	TRBV11-1	few	CASSRGSGTAGEQFF	TGTGCCAGCAGCCGAGGGAGCGGGACGGCGGGTGAGCAGTTCTTC
-	TRBJ2-5	TRBV7-2	-	CASSLGTYPQETQYF	TGTGCCAGCAGCTTAGGGACCTACCCCCAAGAGACCCAGTACTTC
-	TRBJ2-5	TRBV7-9	few	CASNDFRGPTETQYF	TGTGCCAGCAACGATTTTCGGGGACCAACGGAGACCCAGTACTTC
-	TRBJ2-1	TRBV7-2	-	CASSSVPGLYNEQFF	TGTGCCAGCAGCTCCGTTCCGGGCCTTTACAATGAGCAGTTCTTC
TRBD1	TRBJ2-7	TRBV11-2	once	CAGSWGQSYEQYF	TGTGCCGGCAGCTGGGGACAGTCCTACGAGCAGTACTTC
-	TRBJ2-1	TRBV11-1	-	CASSRGDKRHNEQFF	TGTGCCAGCAGCCGTGGAGATAAACGCCACAATGAGCAGTTCTTC
TRBD2	TRBJ2-1	TRBV20-1	few	CSARDGSGSLYEQFF	TGCAGTGCTAGGGACGGTAGCGGGAGTTTGTATGAGCAGTTCTTC
TRBD2	TRBJ2-3	TRBV2	once	CASNRASGRSTDTQYF	TGTGCCAGCAATCGGGCTAGCGGGAGAAGCACAGATACGCAGTATTTT
TRBD2	TRBJ2-5	TRBV20-1	-	CSARPGLAGREETQYF	TGCAGTGCTAGACCCGGACTAGCGGGTCGAGAAGAGACCCAGTACTTC
-	TRBJ1-4	TRBV12-3/TRBV12-4	few	CASSFTEKLFF	TGTGCCAGCAGTTTTACTGAAAAACTGTTTTTT
-	TRBJ1-1	TRBV29-1	once	CSVRTQTEAFF	TGCAGCGTTAGGACTCAAACTGAAGCTTTCTTT
TRBD1	TRBJ2-1	TRBV29-1	many	CSAGTGGTYNEQFF	TGCAGCGCCGGGACAGGGGGCACCTACAATGAGCAGTTCTTC
TRBD2	TRBJ2-1	TRBV20-1	-	CSENSRLAGGHEQFF	TGCAGTGAAAACAGCCGACTAGCGGGAGGGCATGAGCAGTTCTTC
TRBD2	TRBJ2-1	TRBV2	-	CASRGTSGSSNEQFF	TGTGCCAGCAGAGGGACTAGCGGGAGCAGCAATGAGCAGTTCTTC
-	TRBJ2-3	TRBV9	few	CASSVEGWGTQYF	TGTGCCAGCAGCGTAGAGGGGTGGGGTACGCAGTATTTT
-	TRBJ2-1	TRBV21-1	-	CASSKKLAGDQANNEQFF	TGTGCCAGCAGCAAAAAGCTGGCCGGAGACCAAGCTAACAATGAGCAGTTCTTC
-	TRBJ2-7	TRBV6-1	-	CASIDRSLSYEQYF	TGTGCCAGCATTGACAGGTCTCTCTCCTACGAGCAGTACTTC
TRBD1	TRBJ2-7	TRBV6-2/TRBV6-3	once	CASRRQGLSYEQYF	TGTGCCAGCAGACGACAGGGGCTATCTTACGAGCAGTACTTC